The TCR beta chain described here comes from a study of beta chain features in type 1 diabetes. Of note for this clone: The target antigen is unknown.

The study reverse transcribed the entire isolated RNA, so it sequenced expressed TCRB transcripts. Method: immunoSEQ multiplex PCR; TCRdb's copy keeps in-frame clones and lacks some. The sample has 240,000 or so clones, approximately 13% seen once. The CDR3 length is 12 residues. V was pared by 5 bases and J by 10 bases, with 12 bases between. The germline CDR1 and CDR2 sequences are SEHNR and FQNEAQ (reference sequence). Study outcomes and limitations: Possible PCR preference for shorter templates applied equally to patients and controls. There was a moderate but significant shortening of TCRB CDR3s in all four CD4+ subsets of Type 1 diabetes patients. A pattern of fewer insertions and more deletions at VDJ junctions was seen in type 1 diabetes patients.

The source material was naive CD4+ T cells from blood. The source is a young man with type 1 diabetes. The V call is TRBV7-9, the J call TRBJ2-1; D perhaps matches TRBD2 (5 bases). CDR3 protein: CASSRGLVEQFF. The CDR3 nucleotides read TGTGCCAGCAGCCGAGGGCTGGTGGAGCAGTTCTTC.